The 26 T cell receptor beta chains presented below share a single source sample, sequenced in a study of identical twins. MiXCR, applied by TCRdb to the 5' RACE reads, yields one record per CDR3 protein. Here the sample spans more than 650,000 distinct CDR3 sequences, around 6% being singletons. The sequenced material came from naive T cells sorted from blood. These receptor sequences come from a young man in good health.

The chain employs TRBV3-1 and TRBJ1-1; D is possibly TRBD1 (5 bases). V was shortened by 4 bases and J by 10 bases, with 13 bases between the two germline ends. The CDR3 consists of 12 residues. The germline V gene encodes CDR1 LGHDT and CDR2 YNNKEL (reference sequence). The CDR3 DNA follows: TGTGCCAGCAGCCGGGGGTTCATGGGAGCTTTCTTT. This gives the protein CASSRGFMGAFF.

This clonotype was found many times. The chain links TRBV7-8 to TRBJ1-2; 7 nucleotides agree with TRBD1. V trimming: 2 bases; J trimming: 2 bases; junction bases outside the gene matches: 11. The CDR3 extends over 17 amino acids. The germline gives CDR1 SGHVS, CDR2 FQNEAQ. The CDR3 nucleotides are TGTGCCAGCAGCTTACGGAGGGGGCCTAAGCAAAACTATGGCTACACCTTC. It codes for CASSLRRGPKQNYGYTF.

This clonotype was counted many times. This chain uses TRBV20-1 with TRBJ1-4; D unresolved. Germline-derived CDR1 and CDR2 are DFQATT and SNEGSKA (reference sequence). V shed 2 bases and J shed 7 bases, with 14 bases lying between them. This CDR3 has 14 residues. In DNA form, the CDR3 reads TGCAGTGCTAGACTGGGAGCTAAGAGTGAAAAACTGTTTTTT. Its protein product is CSARLGAKSEKLFF.

The rearrangement joins TRBV7-2 to TRBJ2-3, with D tentatively TRBD2 (5 bases). The CDR3 spans 15 residues. Germline CDR1 and CDR2: SGHTA and FQGNSA. V was shortened by 5 bases and J by 0 bases, with 12 bases between the two germline ends. CDR3 residues: CASSGEIPSTDTQYF. The CDR3, as DNA: TGTGCCAGCAGCGGGGAGATCCCAAGCACAGATACGCAGTATTTT. The whole variable domain, remainder taken from reference TRBV7-2 and TRBJ2-3, is GAGVSQSPSNKVTEKGKDVELRCDPISGHTALYWYRQSLGQGLEFLIYFQGNSAPDKSGLPSDRFSAERTGGSVSTLTIQRTQQEDSAVYLCASSGEIPSTDTQYFGPGTRLTVL.

This clonotype was observed at least ten times. The chain combines TRBV20-1 with TRBJ2-3, with D perhaps TRBD2 (6 bases). There are 13 residues in the CDR3. CDR1 and CDR2 from the germline V gene are DFQATT and SNEGSKA (reference sequence). The V gene lost 1 base and the J gene lost 4 bases, with 9 bases spanning the gap. In DNA, the CDR3 is TGCAGTGCTAGAGTACTAGCCGCAGATACGCAGTATTTT. This encodes CSARVLAADTQYF.

The CDR3 loop reads CAIAREGYEQYV. CDR3 DNA sequence: TGTGCCATCGCTCGGGAAGGCTACGAGCAGTACGTC. J is TRBJ2-7 and V is TRBV10-3; D possibly corresponds to TRBD2 (5 bases). The V end lost 8 bases, the J end lost 3 bases, and 11 bases lay between the germline ends. CDR3 length: 12 amino acids. Per the germline V gene, CDR1 is ENHRY and CDR2 is SYGVKD.

In its sample, this clonotype was seen many times. This rearrangement joins TRBV12-3 or TRBV12-4 to TRBJ2-7, with D possibly matching TRBD2 (6 bases). V was clipped by 7 bases and J by 6 bases, with 19 bases between them. CDR3 size: 14 residues. CDR3 protein: CASTPVAGSPEQYF. DNA for the CDR3: TGTGCCAGCACCCCCGTTGCGGGGTCCCCCGAGCAGTACTTC.

This clonotype was seen at least ten times. The V gene is TRBV9, the J gene TRBJ1-2, with TRBD1 matching 10 bases. The V and J ends lost 6 bases and 8 bases, in that order; junction bases with no gene match: 10. This CDR3 has 14 residues. The V gene's germline CDR1 is SGDLS and CDR2 YYNGEE. The chain's CDR3 is CASTSTGTGDGYTF. CDR3 nucleotide sequence: TGTGCCAGCACCAGTACCGGGACAGGGGACGGCTACACCTTC.

This clonotype was found a few times. The chain joins TRBV14 to TRBJ2-3, with D unresolved. This CDR3 comprises 12 residues. Trimming removed 0 bases at V and 7 bases at J, with 5 bases between. Germline lookup yields CDR1 SGHDN and CDR2 FVKESK. The CDR3 is CASSQEWYTQYF. Here the CDR3 DNA reads TGTGCCAGCAGCCAAGAATGGTATACGCAGTATTTT.

This clonotype was counted many times. The rearrangement uses TRBV6-5 and TRBJ2-2; possibly TRBD2 for D (5 bases). The CDR3 contains 16 residues. The V gene lost 1 base and the J gene lost 6 bases, with 15 bases spanning the gap. CDR1 and CDR2 from the germline V gene are MNHEY and SVGAGI. The CDR3 DNA reads as TGTGCCAGCAGTTACTTTGGTGGGAGTGAGGCCGGGGAGCTGTTTTTT. Amino acids: CASSYFGGSEAGELFF.

J is TRBJ1-1 and V is TRBV5-1; TRBD1 is a possible D gene (5 bases). CDR3 size: 18 residues. The germline V gene has CDR1 SGHRS and CDR2 YFSETQ. V was shortened by 4 bases and J by 0 bases, with 22 bases between the two germline ends. CDR3 sequence (DNA): TGCGCCAGCAGCGTTGGGGGTGGTCAGCGCTGGATGAACACTGAAGCTTTCTTT. This codes for CASSVGGGQRWMNTEAFF.

There are many counts of this clonotype. The V and J genes are TRBV10-3 and TRBJ2-4, with D perhaps matching TRBD1 or TRBD2 (6 bases each). The length of the CDR3 is 14 residues. Trimming shortened V by 4 bases and J by 8 bases, and 15 bases separated the two germline ends. Germline assignment: CDR1 ENHRY and CDR2 SYGVKD. The CDR3: CAISADSPGDIQYF. CDR3 in DNA: TGTGCCATCAGTGCGGACAGCCCGGGAGACATTCAGTACTTC.

V usage is TRBV18 and J usage is TRBJ1-1, with TRBD1 as a possible D gene (5 bases). The CDR3 spans 15 residues. Trimming took off 6 bases at V and 1 base at J, with 15 bases between the two ends. Germline lookup yields CDR1 KGHSH and CDR2 LQKENI. The CDR3 coding sequence is TGTGCCAGCTCCCACTCTCGGGGGTCGAACACTGAAGCTTTCTTT. Protein product: CASSHSRGSNTEAFF.

This chain uses TRBV6-2 or TRBV6-3 with TRBJ2-1; a weak D match, TRBD2 (5 bases). Germline lookup yields CDR1 MNHEY and CDR2 SVGEGT. This CDR3 has 17 residues. Trimming removed 6 bases from V and 0 bases from J, with 18 bases in between. Written as DNA, the CDR3 is TGTGCCAGCAGCAAAAGCGGACTCCGAGACTCCTACAATGAGCAGTTCTTC. Its translation is CASSKSGLRDSYNEQFF.

This clonotype was observed many times. The V gene is TRBV6-1, the J gene TRBJ2-1; 14 bases agree with TRBD2. In germline, CDR1 is MNHNS, CDR2 SASEGT. The CDR3 totals 15 residues. V gave up 8 bases and J gave up 7 bases; unmatched junction bases: 7. The chain's CDR3 is CASQTGTSGRNEQFF. CDR3 DNA: TGTGCCAGCCAAACCGGGACTAGCGGGAGAAATGAGCAGTTCTTC.

Ten or more counts support this clonotype. The chain employs TRBV29-1 and TRBJ1-4; TRBD1 is a possible D gene (6 bases). CDR1 and CDR2 (germline): SQVTM, ANQGSEA. The CDR3 totals 13 residues. Trimming removed 5 bases from V and 4 bases from J, with 11 bases in between. The CDR3 sequence is CSVRQVINEKLFF. In DNA form, the CDR3 reads TGCAGCGTTAGACAGGTTATTAATGAAAAACTGTTTTTT.

This clonotype was found a few times. The chain uses TRBV7-9 and TRBJ1-2, with D possibly TRBD1 on 5 matching bases. The CDR3 spans 14 residues. Trimming removed 5 bases from V and 2 bases from J, with 12 bases in between. CDR1 is SEHNR, CDR2 FQNEAQ, per germline (reference sequence). The CDR3 region has the DNA TGTGCCAGCAGCAGAGGGACGAGCAACTATGGCTACACCTTC. Protein sequence: CASSRGTSNYGYTF.

A few counts support this clonotype. The gene calls are TRBV7-9 and TRBJ2-3; D is perhaps TRBD1 or TRBD2 (5 bases each). V was shortened by 5 bases and J by 3 bases, with 18 bases between the two germline ends. The CDR3 sequence is 16 residues long. The germline gives CDR1 SEHNR, CDR2 FQNEAQ (reference sequence). The DNA for the CDR3 is TGTGCCAGCAGCCCGAGGGGAGATGGAAAGACAGATACGCAGTATTTT. Amino acid sequence: CASSPRGDGKTDTQYF.

This clonotype showed up just a few times. This chain connects TRBV5-1 to TRBJ1-2; D uncertain. This CDR3 region has 14 residues. With 2 bases removed from V and 3 bases from J, the gap between germline ends came to 11 bases. The germline V gene encodes CDR1 SGHRS and CDR2 YFSETQ. The DNA of the CDR3 is TGCGCCAGCAGCTTCACCCCAGAAGACTATGGCTACACCTTC. This sequence encodes CASSFTPEDYGYTF.

This clonotype came up many times. The gene calls are TRBV20-1 and TRBJ2-1; D is unclear. The CDR3 loop spans 11 amino acids. Per the germline V gene, CDR1 is DFQATT and CDR2 is SNEGSKA (reference sequence). Trimming left V 3 bases short and J 7 bases short, with 7 bases between. Here the CDR3 reads CSASPANEQFF. For the CDR3, the DNA is TGCAGTGCTAGCCCAGCGAATGAGCAGTTCTTC.

The CDR3 DNA reads as TGTGCCAGCAGCGCTCGACTAGCGTTGGGTAATGAGCAGTTCTTC. Residues: CASSARLALGNEQFF. V usage is TRBV14 and J usage is TRBJ2-1, with 8 positions matching TRBD2. The germline V gene encodes CDR1 SGHDN and CDR2 FVKESK. The CDR3 totals 15 residues. V shed 5 bases and J 7 bases; nucleotides not matched to a gene: 10.

This clonotype appeared a few times. As DNA, the CDR3 is TGCAGTGCTAGTGGGGACAGCTCCTACGAGCAGTACGTC. Translated, it gives CSASGDSSYEQYV. V is TRBV20-1 and J is TRBJ2-7, with 7 bases matching TRBD1. With V trimmed by 3 bases and J by 0 bases, 2 bases remained unmatched. Germline lookup yields CDR1 DFQATT and CDR2 SNEGSKA (reference sequence). The length of the CDR3 is 13 residues.

This chain joins TRBV7-9 and TRBJ2-3, with D tentatively TRBD2 (5 bases). CDR3 length: 15 amino acids. In germline, CDR1 is SEHNR, CDR2 FQNEAQ (reference sequence). Trimming shortened V by 2 bases and J by 5 bases, and 14 bases separated the two germline ends. This chain's CDR3 is CASSLYVGVEDTQYF. The CDR3 DNA follows: TGTGCCAGCAGCTTATACGTGGGAGTAGAAGATACGCAGTATTTT.

The CDR3 region is CASSSQGTASRYNEQFF. The CDR3 DNA is TGTGCCAGCAGCTCGCAAGGGACAGCTAGCAGATACAATGAGCAGTTCTTC. The rearrangement links TRBV11-2 to TRBJ2-1; 7 bases line up with TRBD1. CDR3 length: 17 residues. J was trimmed by 4 bases and V by 4 bases; bases with no gene match: 13. Germline loops: CDR1 SGHAT, CDR2 FQNNGV.

This clonotype was seen many times. The chain is built from TRBV6-5 and TRBJ1-5; D gene uncertain. The CDR3 length is 13 residues. The ends were cut back, 2 bases at V and 7 bases at J, with 9 bases in the middle. Germline values: CDR1 MNHEY, CDR2 SVGAGI. The CDR3 DNA reads as TGTGCCAGCAGTTACAACCAGGACCAGCCCCAGCATTTT. Protein product: CASSYNQDQPQHF.

V and J are TRBV2 and TRBJ2-7, with 12 bases fitting TRBD2. Germline lookup yields CDR1 SNHLY and CDR2 FYNNEI. The CDR3 totals 17 residues. V was clipped by 6 bases and J by 5 bases; unmatched bases: 14. The CDR3 is CASRHSSGRADSNEQYF. The CDR3 nucleotides read TGTGCCAGCAGGCATTCTAGCGGGAGGGCCGATAGTAACGAGCAGTACTTC.